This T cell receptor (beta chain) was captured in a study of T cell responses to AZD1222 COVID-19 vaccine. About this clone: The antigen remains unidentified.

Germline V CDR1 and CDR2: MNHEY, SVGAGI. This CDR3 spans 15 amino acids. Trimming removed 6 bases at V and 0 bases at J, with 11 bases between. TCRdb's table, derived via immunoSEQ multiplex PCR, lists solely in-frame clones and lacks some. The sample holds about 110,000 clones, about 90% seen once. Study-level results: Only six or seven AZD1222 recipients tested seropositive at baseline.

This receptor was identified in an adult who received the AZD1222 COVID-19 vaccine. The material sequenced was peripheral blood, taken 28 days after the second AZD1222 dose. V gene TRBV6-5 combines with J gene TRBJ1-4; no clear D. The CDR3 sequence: CASSPRPATNEKLFF. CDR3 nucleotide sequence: TGTGCCAGCAGCCCCAGGCCAGCAACTAATGAAAAACTGTTTTTT.